This entry is about one T cell receptor beta chain. Its antigen is as yet unknown. Calling Graves' hyperthyroidism stable meant ophthalmopathy did not progress within 18 months. Out of approximately 10 ml of fresh peripheral blood came the PBMCs. The germline CDR1 and CDR2 sequences are SGHTA and FQGNSA. The CDR3 sequence is 12 residues long. With 2 bases removed from V and 5 bases from J, the gap between germline ends came to 6 bases. This entry is derived from a study of T cells in Graves' hyperthyroidism and ophthalmopathy. The overall study: Upon initial diagnosis and before any treatment, peripheral blood was collected. Study observations and caveats: Most clonotypes that expanded in the thyroid above 0.001 also showed up in blood.

Using RNA transcripts as the source, TCR beta CDR3 regions were amplified. A first-round RT-PCR of the TCR CDR3 used the HTBI primer set. TCRdb analysed the multiplex PCR reads with MiXCR anew, one entry per CDR3 protein. The repertoire includes 700,000 or so distinct CDR3 sequences, roughly 15% of them detected once, and roughly 8% sits in the top ten. Sequencing was carried out using blood. J is TRBJ2-5 and V is TRBV7-2; D is unresolved. The sequence came from a man younger than 30 with Graves' hyperthyroidism. Here the CDR3 DNA reads TGTGCCAGCAGCTTAATAAGCGAGACCCAGTACTTC. This gives the protein CASSLISETQYF.